A single sample is the source of the 18 T cell receptor beta chains below, sequenced in a study of spatial heterogeneity in lung cancer. Study conclusions and caveats: Tumor mutation count correlated with how many alpha and beta TCRs expanded intratumorally.

These receptors lack a known antigen. Via MiXCR, TCRdb re-called the 5' RACE reads, giving one row per CDR3 protein. The sample contains 9,700 or so distinct CDR3 sequences, around 6.3% of which appear only once. Time point here: sample taken at primary tumor resection. The sequencing used lung tumor tissue, collected at surgery. These receptors came from a male donor with early-stage non-small cell lung cancer.

A few counts support this clonotype. This beta chain represents an off-target read in a library built for alpha chains; its size is of limited meaning. The genes are TRBV6-6 and TRBJ1-4; D ambiguous. Germline V gives CDR1 MNHNY, CDR2 SVGAGI (reference sequence). This CDR3 region has 15 residues. Trimming stripped 5 bases from V and 7 bases from J, with 17 bases between. This chain's CDR3 is CASSPTLGAIEKLFF. CDR3 nucleotides: TGTGCCAGCAGTCCGACGTTGGGCGCGATTGAAAAACTGTTTTTT.

This clonotype was recorded many times. This beta chain was picked up by a library intended for alpha chains and is off target, so its count carries little meaning. For the CDR3, the DNA is TGTGCCAGCAACCTGGCGGGGGCCAGGGAAGCTTTCTTT. Protein sequence: CASNLAGAREAFF. The chain recombines TRBV3-1 with TRBJ1-1; perhaps TRBD1 as D (6 bases). Germline lookup yields CDR1 LGHDT and CDR2 YNNKEL (reference sequence). The CDR3 spans 13 residues. V was pared by 7 bases and J by 8 bases, with 17 bases between.

Ten or more counts support this clonotype. This beta chain was picked up by a library intended for alpha chains and is off target, so its count carries little meaning. The chain recombines TRBV28 with TRBJ1-5; D may be TRBD1 (6 bases). The germline V gene encodes CDR1 MDHEN and CDR2 SYDVKM. The CDR3 runs to 13 residues. Trimming cost V 11 bases and J 2 bases, with 13 bases left between them. As DNA, the CDR3 is TGTGCCGGCTCCAGGGGAGGCAATCAGCCCCAGCATTTT. It encodes CAGSRGGNQPQHF.

In this sample, this clonotype turned up many times. For a library built for alpha chains, this beta chain is a stray read; little rests on its size. The gene calls are TRBV28 and TRBJ1-5; D gene unclear. Trimming cost V 10 bases and J 5 bases, with 15 bases left between them. Germline V gene sequence: CDR1 MDHEN, CDR2 SYDVKM. The CDR3 is 13 amino acids. The CDR3 region has the DNA TGTGCCACGAGCGGGTGGTCGGATCAGCCCCAGCATTTT. Protein sequence: CATSGWSDQPQHF.

At least ten counts were recorded for this clonotype. The library was built for alpha chains, so this beta chain is an off-target read and its size means little. The chain uses TRBV27 and TRBJ2-5, with TRBD2 identical over 8 bases. The germline V gene encodes CDR1 MNHEY and CDR2 SMNVEV (reference sequence). Losses at the gene ends were 4 bases for V and 4 bases for J; bases not matched to a gene: 5. The CDR3 is made up of 14 amino acids. The CDR3 reads CASSYGGALETQYF. CDR3 DNA sequence: TGTGCCAGCAGTTACGGGGGGGCCTTAGAGACCCAGTACTTC.

This clonotype was detected many times. This beta chain slipped into a library made for alpha chains as a stray read, so its size is not meaningful. V usage is TRBV3-1 and J usage is TRBJ1-4, with 8 bases fitting TRBD1. J gave up 5 bases and V 8 bases, and 19 bases lay outside the gene matches. Germline V CDR1 and CDR2: LGHDT, YNNKEL (reference sequence). There are 18 residues in the CDR3. The CDR3 nucleotides read TGTGCCAGCCCCGTCCAGGGGGCGTTTTTACCCGAGAATGAAAAACTGTTTTTT. Translating it yields CASPVQGAFLPENEKLFF. Full variable domain (rest looked up from reference TRBV3-1 and TRBJ1-4): DTAVSQTPKYLVTQMGNDKSIKCEQNLGHDTMYWYKQDSKKFLKIMFSYNNKELIINETVPNRFSPKSPDKAHLNLHINSLELGDSAVYFCASPVQGAFLPENEKLFFGSGTQLSVL.

This clonotype has a count of ten or more. As an off-target read in a library built for alpha chains, this beta chain has a frequency of little significance. The CDR3 is CASSLGQFYEQYF. The CDR3 DNA is TGTGCCAGCAGCTTGGGACAGTTCTACGAGCAGTACTTC. The genes are TRBV7-9 and TRBJ2-7, with 7 bases that match TRBD1. This CDR3 has 13 amino acids. CDR1 and CDR2 (germline): SEHNR, FQNEAQ (reference sequence). Germline trimming cut 3 bases from V and 3 bases from J; bases unmatched to any gene: 2.

This clonotype showed up many times. Within a library made for alpha chains, this beta chain is off target, and its count is uninformative. J is TRBJ2-3 and V is TRBV20-1; 7 bases map to TRBD1. There are 16 residues in the CDR3. Germline V CDR1 and CDR2: DFQATT, SNEGSKA (reference sequence). V gave up 0 bases and J gave up 3 bases; unmatched junction bases: 9. DNA for the CDR3: TGCAGTGCTAGAGATCCGCAGGGACAGATAACAGATACGCAGTATTTT. Amino acids: CSARDPQGQITDTQYF.

This clonotype occurred many times. Because this beta chain is a stray read in a library intended to capture alpha chains, its abundance should not be given much weight. CDR3 region: CASSNRETQYF. In nucleotides, the CDR3 is TGTGCCAGCAGCAATCGGGAGACCCAGTACTTC. The V gene is TRBV14, the J gene TRBJ2-5; no clear D gene. The germline V gene has CDR1 SGHDN and CDR2 FVKESK. With 5 bases removed from V and 5 bases from J, the gap between germline ends came to 6 bases. The CDR3 runs to 11 residues. The full variable domain, in which reference TRBV14 and TRBJ2-5 provide the parts outside the CDR3, is EAGVTQFPSHSVIEKGQTVTLRCDPISGHDNLYWYRRVMGKEIKFLLHFVKESKQDESGMPNNRFLAERTGGTYSTLKVQPAELEDSGVYFCASSNRETQYFGPGTRLLVL.

There are many counts of this clonotype. Within a library made for alpha chains, this beta chain is off target, and its count is uninformative. The chain links TRBV7-7 to TRBJ2-1; D gene unclear. This CDR3 has 13 residues. Trimming took off 5 bases at V and 3 bases at J, with 8 bases between the two ends. CDR1 is SSHAT, CDR2 FNYEAQ, per germline (reference sequence). The CDR3 sequence is CASSRTDYNEQFF. The CDR3 nucleotides are TGTGCCAGCAGCCGGACGGACTACAATGAGCAGTTCTTC.

This clonotype occurred many times. Because the library targeted alpha chains, this beta chain is an off-target read whose size means little. The V call is TRBV5-1, the J call TRBJ2-1; possible D gene TRBD1, 5 bases. Looked up from germline, CDR1 is SGHRS and CDR2 is YFSETQ. Trimming shortened V by 0 bases and J by 1 base, and 8 bases separated the two germline ends. CDR3 length: 15 amino acids. The DNA for the CDR3 is TGCGCCAGCAGCTTGGAAGGGGCATCCTACAATGAGCAGTTCTTC. Residues: CASSLEGASYNEQFF.

This clonotype was observed at least ten times. In a library made to pick up alpha chains, this beta chain is a stray read with a size that means little. The chain uses TRBV5-1 and TRBJ1-5; D not certain. V lost 2 bases, J lost 0 bases, and 3 bases lay in between. The germline V gene has CDR1 SGHRS and CDR2 YFSETQ. The CDR3 has 13 amino acids. CDR3 sequence: CASSFDSNQPQHF. The CDR3 coding sequence is TGCGCCAGCAGCTTCGATAGCAATCAGCCCCAGCATTTT.

The sample holds many counts of this clonotype. With the library built for alpha chains, this beta chain is off target and its frequency is not meaningful. This chain connects TRBV7-2 to TRBJ2-1, with 8 bases lining up with TRBD2. The V segment lost 4 bases and the J segment 2 bases; nucleotides outside the gene matches: 4. CDR3 length: 15 amino acids. Germline CDR1 SGHTA, CDR2 FQGNSA. This CDR3 reads CASSSGGAAYNEQFF. The CDR3 DNA reads as TGTGCCAGCAGCTCCGGGGGGGCCGCCTACAATGAGCAGTTCTTC. Combining the CDR3 with reference TRBV7-2 and TRBJ2-1 gives the whole variable domain GAGVSQSPSNKVTEKGKDVELRCDPISGHTALYWYRQSLGQGLEFLIYFQGNSAPDKSGLPSDRFSAERTGGSVSTLTIQRTQQEDSAVYLCASSSGGAAYNEQFFGPGTRLTVL.

In its sample, this clonotype was seen many times. Within a library made for alpha chains, this beta chain is off target, and its count is uninformative. The chain recombines TRBV24-1 with TRBJ2-7; tentatively, D is TRBD1 (6 bases). V was cut by 6 bases and J by 2 bases, with 13 bases left in between. This CDR3 has 14 residues. Germline CDR1 and CDR2: KGHDR and SFDVKD. Here the CDR3 reads CATSPQGKPYEQYF. The CDR3, as DNA: TGTGCCACCAGTCCCCAGGGGAAGCCCTACGAGCAGTACTTC.

There are many counts of this clonotype. This beta chain appears as a stray read in a library generated for alpha chains; its size is not informative. V and J are TRBV14 and TRBJ2-3; the match to TRBD2 covers 11 bases. Germline lookup yields CDR1 SGHDN and CDR2 FVKESK. Germline trimming cut 3 bases from V and 5 bases from J; bases unmatched to any gene: 13. This CDR3 contains 18 residues. The CDR3 region is CASSQNLHSTSGGDTQYF. CDR3 sequence (DNA): TGTGCCAGCAGCCAGAACCTCCACTCCACTAGCGGGGGAGATACGCAGTATTTT.

This clonotype was found many times. This beta chain lies outside the target of a library built for alpha chains; its clone size means little. The rearrangement joins TRBV10-3 to TRBJ1-3, with 9 bases identical to TRBD1. V lost 3 bases to trimming and J lost 7 bases; unmatched junction nucleotides: 7. The CDR3 runs 15 residues. Germline V gene lookup returns CDR1 ENHRY and CDR2 SYGVKD. This CDR3 reads CAISDPTGGWNTIYF. CDR3 sequence (DNA): TGTGCCATCAGTGACCCCACAGGGGGCTGGAACACCATATATTTT.

There are many counts of this clonotype. This beta chain represents an off-target read in a library built for alpha chains; its size is of limited meaning. The rearrangement uses TRBV2 and TRBJ2-5, with 12 bases fitting TRBD2. The CDR3 totals 19 residues. V lost 6 bases and J lost 1; bases outside the gene matches: 15. CDR1 and CDR2 (germline): SNHLY, FYNNEI. In DNA, the CDR3 is TGTGCCAGCAGCGGACAGGTAGAGACTAGCGGGAGACCCCAAGAGACCCAGTACTTC. Amino acids: CASSGQVETSGRPQETQYF.

Relative to its sample, this clonotype is medium-sized. The size of this beta chain means little, since it is a stray read in a library made for alpha chains. This chain joins TRBV6-6 and TRBJ2-6; TRBD1 is a possible D gene (5 bases). CDR3 size: 14 residues. CDR1 and CDR2 from the germline V gene are MNHNY and SVGAGI (reference sequence). V dropped 7 bases and J dropped 0 bases, with 7 bases sitting between them. The CDR3 coding sequence is TGTGCCAGCACCGGACACTCTGGGGCCAACGTCCTGACTTTC. It encodes CASTGHSGANVLTF.